The 32 T cell receptor beta chains reported below all come from one sample, sequenced in a study of T cells in Graves' hyperthyroidism and ophthalmopathy (dated by TCRdb to about 2019). Libraries came from multiplex PCR. The data were produced on an Illumina HiSeq 2000. The TCR beta CDR3 regions were amplified from the RNA transcripts. The TCR CDR3 was subjected to a first round of RT-PCR using the HTBI primer set and the Qiagen OneStep RT-PCR kit. The raw public reads went through TCRdb reprocessing: fastp at Q25, MiXCR clone calling, in-frame beta chains kept. Rows are unified per CDR3 protein, each entry keeping the most common DNA and genes. The sample yields under 400,000 distinct CDR3 sequences; approximately 14% were counted once. The ten largest clones add up to approximately 11% of the sample. The sample was blood. The source of these receptors is an older woman with Graves' hyperthyroidism.

At least ten counts were recorded for this clonotype. The CDR3 reads CASSNPGTGRYGEQYF. The CDR3 region has the DNA TGTGCCAGTAGCAACCCAGGGACAGGGAGATACGGCGAGCAGTACTTC. The rearrangement uses TRBV19 and TRBJ2-7, with 9 bases aligning to TRBD1. In germline, CDR1 is LNHDA, CDR2 SQIVND (reference sequence). The CDR3 length is 16 residues. Losses at the gene ends were 6 bases for V and 6 bases for J; bases not matched to a gene: 15.

This clonotype showed up many times. V gene TRBV24-1 combines with J gene TRBJ1-1; D is unresolved. Per the germline V gene, CDR1 is KGHDR and CDR2 is SFDVKD. Trimming pared 5 bases from V and 3 bases from J, leaving 9 bases between. The CDR3 runs 13 residues. CDR3 residues: CATSGEGYTEAFF. DNA of the CDR3: TGTGCCACCAGTGGCGAGGGTTACACTGAAGCTTTCTTT.

The V and J genes are TRBV5-1 and TRBJ2-7; weak D call: TRBD1 (9 bases). The CDR3 has 15 amino acids. Trimming removed 9 bases at V and 0 bases at J, with 19 bases between. CDR1 SGHRS and CDR2 YFSETQ come from the germline V gene. The CDR3 coding sequence is TGCGCCACCCGGGGGGGACAGGGCAGCTCCTACGAGCAGTACTTC. This gives the protein CATRGGQGSSYEQYF.

This clonotype showed up many times. The chain is built from TRBV2 and TRBJ1-2, with 7 bases matching TRBD1. V lost 8 bases, J lost 4 bases, and 4 bases stayed unmatched. The germline V gene has CDR1 SNHLY and CDR2 FYNNEI. The CDR3 contains 12 residues. The CDR3 DNA reads as TGTGCCAGCGACAGGGAGGGCTATGGCTACACCTTC. Translated: CASDREGYGYTF.

This clonotype was detected a few times. The V gene is TRBV7-3, the J gene TRBJ2-5; weak D call: TRBD1 (5 bases). The CDR3 totals 15 residues. Trimming stripped 5 bases from V and 10 bases from J, with 23 bases between. The germline gives CDR1 SGHTA, CDR2 FQGTGA. This chain's CDR3 is CASSPYDSLRVVQYF. DNA of the CDR3: TGTGCCAGCAGCCCATACGACAGCCTGCGAGTGGTCCAGTACTTC.

This clonotype was observed a few times. V is TRBV12-3 or TRBV12-4 and J is TRBJ1-5; D is undetermined. The V end was cut by 3 bases, the J end by 1 base, with 13 bases between. This CDR3 is built from 16 residues. This CDR3 reads CASSFGLRESNQPQHF. The CDR3 DNA sequence: TGTGCCAGCAGTTTTGGGTTGCGGGAGAGCAATCAGCCCCAGCATTTT.

This chain links TRBV20-1 with TRBJ2-5, with D possibly TRBD2 on 6 matching bases. Germline CDR1 DFQATT, CDR2 SNEGSKA (reference sequence). This CDR3 comprises 15 residues. Trimming pared 0 bases from V and 2 bases from J, leaving 13 bases between. In nucleotides, the CDR3 is TGCAGTGCTAGAGATCGGAGGGATATACAAGAGACCCAGTACTTC. This encodes CSARDRRDIQETQYF.

This clonotype was observed many times. In nucleotides, the CDR3 is TGTGCCAGCAGCCCGCCGGGACTAGCGTTGTACGAGCAGTACTTC. Translated, it gives CASSPPGLALYEQYF. The rearrangement uses TRBV12-3 or TRBV12-4 and TRBJ2-7, with 10 bases matching TRBD2. This CDR3 contains 15 residues. V was pared by 6 bases and J by 4 bases, with 9 bases of the junction left unmatched.

This clonotype was recorded many times. The rearrangement links TRBV18 to TRBJ2-7; D gene uncertain. Germline loops: CDR1 KGHSH, CDR2 LQKENI. V lost 2 bases to trimming and J lost 6 bases, with 11 bases between them. This CDR3 comprises 13 residues. The CDR3 is CASSPENSGEQYF. In DNA form, the CDR3 reads TGTGCCAGCTCACCAGAGAACTCGGGCGAGCAGTACTTC.

This CDR3 is CASSLSGLAGGRGTGELFF. CDR3 DNA: TGCGCCAGCAGCTTGTCGGGACTAGCGGGAGGTCGTGGCACCGGGGAGCTGTTTTTT. The chain couples TRBV5-1 to TRBJ2-2; 15 bases line up with TRBD2. Germline CDR1 SGHRS, CDR2 YFSETQ. Unmatched junction bases numbered 8, after V lost 1 base and J lost 4 bases. This CDR3 region has 19 residues.

This chain links TRBV7-9 with TRBJ2-3; D might be TRBD1 (6 bases). The CDR3 runs 10 residues. V lost 1 base to trimming and J lost 13 bases, with 6 bases between them. The germline CDR1 and CDR2 sequences are SEHNR and FQNEAQ (reference sequence). CDR3 protein: CASSLGDKYF. CDR3 in DNA: TGTGCCAGCAGCTTAGGGGACAAGTATTTT.

This clonotype has more than one count but fewer than ten. The rearrangement joins TRBV19 to TRBJ2-4; 13 bases fit TRBD2. Per the germline V gene, CDR1 is LNHDA and CDR2 is SQIVND (reference sequence). After removal of 8 bases from V and 0 bases from J, the junction contained 7 bases not matched to a gene. The CDR3 length is 17 residues. The DNA of the CDR3 is TGTGCCAGTCGGACTAGCGGGAGCGGAGTAGCCAAAAACATTCAGTACTTC. It encodes CASRTSGSGVAKNIQYF. Variable domain in full (rest from reference TRBV19 and TRBJ2-4): DGGITQSPKYLFRKEGQNVTLSCEQNLNHDAMYWYRQDPGQGLRLIYYSQIVNDFQKGDIAEGYSVSREKKESFPLTVTSAQKNPTAFYLCASRTSGSGVAKNIQYFGAGTRLSVL.

In its sample, this clonotype was seen many times. V and J are TRBV5-5 and TRBJ2-3; TRBD1 agrees at 9 bases. V was pared by 5 bases and J by 3 bases, with 4 bases of the junction left unmatched. CDR3 length equals 14 residues. The germline V gene has CDR1 SGHKS and CDR2 YYEKEE (reference sequence). CDR3 loop: CASRTTGGTDTQYF. For the CDR3, the DNA is TGTGCCAGCAGGACGACAGGGGGGACAGATACGCAGTATTTT.

In its sample, this clonotype was seen many times. This sequence joins TRBV2 and TRBJ1-1; TRBD1 matches at 11 bases. The germline V gene has CDR1 SNHLY and CDR2 FYNNEI. The J segment lost 5 bases and the V segment lost 6 bases, leaving 5 bases of the junction unmatched. This CDR3 comprises 14 residues. The CDR3 spells CASRGTGGRTEAFF. CDR3 DNA: TGTGCCAGCAGGGGGACAGGGGGGAGGACTGAAGCTTTCTTT.

The gene calls are TRBV6-2 or TRBV6-3 and TRBJ1-5; tentatively, D is TRBD1 (5 bases). The germline V gene encodes CDR1 MNHEY and CDR2 SVGEGT. Deletions cut 7 bases from V and 9 bases from J, with 22 bases between. This CDR3 contains 15 residues. CDR3 protein: CASTLTANEITPQHF. The DNA for the CDR3 is TGTGCCAGCACCTTGACAGCTAATGAAATCACGCCCCAGCATTTT.

In this sample, this clonotype turned up a few times. CDR3 nucleotides: TGTGCCAGCAGTCACCCTCCCACCCTCGGGACTAGCGGGAGTGAGCAGTTCTTC. This translates into CASSHPPTLGTSGSEQFF. The genes are TRBV6-1 and TRBJ2-1; TRBD2 agrees at 14 bases. V gave up 5 bases and J gave up 9 bases; unmatched junction bases: 15. CDR1 is MNHNS, CDR2 SASEGT, per germline. The CDR3 consists of 18 residues.

This clonotype showed up just a few times. The chain couples TRBV10-2 to TRBJ2-4; D is possibly TRBD1 (6 bases). The CDR3 spans 15 residues. CDR1 is WSHSY and CDR2 is SAAADI in the germline V gene. Trimming removed 3 bases at V and 1 base at J, with 10 bases between. This CDR3 is CASSEQGGAKNIQYF. In DNA form, the CDR3 reads TGCGCCAGCAGTGAACAAGGGGGTGCCAAAAACATTCAGTACTTC.

This clonotype occurred many times. This sequence joins TRBV29-1 and TRBJ2-1, with 9 bases lining up with TRBD2. The germline V gene has CDR1 SQVTM and CDR2 ANQGSEA. V gave up 6 bases and J gave up 8 bases; unmatched junction bases: 11. This CDR3 has 14 amino acids. CDR3 region: CSVGRRTSVDEQFF. As DNA, the CDR3 is TGCAGCGTGGGGAGGAGGACTAGCGTCGATGAGCAGTTCTTC.

This clonotype was observed a handful of times. The chain is built from TRBV12-3 or TRBV12-4 and TRBJ2-6; 7 bases map to TRBD2. The V segment lost 5 bases and the J segment 4 bases; nucleotides outside the gene matches: 8. This CDR3 comprises 16 residues. The CDR3 DNA sequence: TGTGCCAGCAGTCCGAAGACTAGCCCCGGGGCCAACGTCCTGACTTTC. Protein: CASSPKTSPGANVLTF.

This clonotype was counted only a few times. At one of its ends the junction is not consistent with the germline gene, which may arise from a read error. The J gene is TRBJ1-5, the V gene TRBV28; D is uncertain. Germline loops: CDR1 MDHEN, CDR2 SYDVKM. The CDR3 contains 11 residues. CDR3: CAGRSTQPQHF. In DNA form, the CDR3 reads TGTGCCGGCAGGAGTACACAGCCCCAGCATTTT.

This clonotype was seen ten or more times. The genes are TRBV6-1 and TRBJ2-5; D is unclear. Germline V CDR1 and CDR2: MNHNS, SASEGT. V gave up 5 bases and J gave up 4 bases, with 17 bases separating them. There are 15 residues in the CDR3. The CDR3 here is CASSYSGSLGETQYF. Written as DNA, the CDR3 is TGTGCCAGCAGTTACTCTGGGTCGCTCGGAGAGACCCAGTACTTC.

Worth noting for this clonotype: At one end the junction does not follow the germline gene, possibly because of a read error. The chain has TRBV6-1 and TRBJ2-4; TRBD1 agrees at 10 bases. CDR1 and CDR2 from the germline V gene are MNHNS and SASEGT. The CDR3 is 16 residues long. CDR3 protein: CASRKPDRGREDIRYF. In DNA, the CDR3 is TGTGCCAGCAGGAAACCGGACAGGGGGAGGGAAGACATTCGGTACTTC.

This clonotype was detected a few times. A single base separates this from a much larger clone, so it may be a read error. The rearrangement joins TRBV18 to TRBJ2-3, with TRBD2 matching 7 bases. The V gene's germline CDR1 is KGHSH and CDR2 LQKENI. The CDR3 runs to 16 residues. The CDR3 loop is CTSSPPGSGYTDTQYF. In nucleotides, the CDR3 is TGTACCAGCTCACCACCGGGTAGCGGGTACACAGATACGCAGTATTTT. The full variable domain, with the rest looked up from reference TRBV18 and TRBJ2-3, is NAGVMQNPRHLVRRRGQEARLRCSPMKGHSHVYWYRQLPEEGLKFMVYLQKENIIDESGMPKERFSAEFPKEGPSILRIQQVVRGDSAAYFCTSSPPGSGYTDTQYFGPGTRLTVL.

At least ten counts were recorded for this clonotype. The chain recombines TRBV27 with TRBJ1-5; D uncertain. The CDR3 runs to 17 residues. Trimming cost V 5 bases and J 3 bases, with 20 bases left between them. Germline lookup yields CDR1 MNHEY and CDR2 SMNVEV (reference sequence). The CDR3, as DNA: TGTGCCAGCAGTCCCTGGACGCTCGAGGTGGCCAATCAGCCCCAGCATTTT. It translates to CASSPWTLEVANQPQHF.

The sample holds a few counts of this clonotype. V is TRBV6-1 and J is TRBJ2-7; D remains ambiguous. This CDR3 region has 11 residues. V was pared by 5 bases and J by 5 bases, with 7 bases between. Germline CDR1 MNHNS, CDR2 SASEGT. For the CDR3, the DNA is TGTGCCAGCAGTTCCTTTGACGAGCAGTACTTC. Encoded protein: CASSSFDEQYF.

The chain has TRBV7-3 and TRBJ2-3; 11 bases line up with TRBD2. V lost 5 bases and J lost 1; bases outside the gene matches: 5. The CDR3 is 16 residues long. Germline V gene data show CDR1 as SGHTA and CDR2 as FQGTGA. CDR3 protein: CASSTSGLAGTDTQYF. The CDR3 coding sequence is TGTGCCAGCAGCACCTCGGGACTAGCGGGCACAGATACGCAGTATTTT. Full variable domain (outside the CDR3, taken from reference TRBV7-3 and TRBJ2-3): GAGVSQTPSNKVTEKGKYVELRCDPISGHTALYWYRQSLGQGPEFLIYFQGTGAADDSGLPNDRFFAVRPEGSVSTLKIQRTERGDSAVYLCASSTSGLAGTDTQYFGPGTRLTVL.

This clonotype was picked up one time. The chain is built from TRBV28 and TRBJ2-7; weak D call: TRBD1 (5 bases). The V gene's germline CDR1 is MDHEN and CDR2 SYDVKM. CDR3 length: 14 amino acids. V was trimmed by 3 bases and J by 3 bases, leaving 12 bases between them. CDR3 coding DNA: TGTGCCAGCAGTTTTGCAGGGCGCTACTACGAGCAGTACTTC. Encoded protein: CASSFAGRYYEQYF.

In this sample, this clonotype turned up a few times. The CDR3 DNA follows: TGTGCCAGCAGCCCCGACAGCTACACCGGGGAGCTGTTTTTT. Protein product: CASSPDSYTGELFF. The chain combines TRBV7-9 with TRBJ2-2, with D maybe TRBD1 (5 bases). V was shortened by 5 bases and J by 3 bases, with 10 bases between the two germline ends. CDR3 length: 14 residues. Germline values: CDR1 SEHNR, CDR2 FQNEAQ (reference sequence).

This clonotype was seen ten or more times. The J gene is TRBJ1-1, the V gene TRBV12-3 or TRBV12-4; D gene uncertain. The CDR3 extends over 14 amino acids. Trimming pared 2 bases from V and 3 bases from J, leaving 10 bases between. CDR3 bases: TGTGCCAGCAGTTTACGTCGGGGATACACTGAAGCTTTCTTT. Translating it yields CASSLRRGYTEAFF.

The J gene is TRBJ1-1, the V gene TRBV5-1, with D unresolved. This CDR3 is 13 amino acids long. The germline gives CDR1 SGHRS, CDR2 YFSETQ. V lost 6 bases and J lost 0, with 9 bases in between. CDR3 region: CASMGQMNTEAFF. CDR3 nucleotide sequence: TGCGCCAGCATGGGCCAGATGAACACTGAAGCTTTCTTT.

This clonotype was found many times. The V gene is TRBV11-2, the J gene TRBJ2-7; D may be TRBD1 or TRBD2 (5 bases each). Germline V gene lookup returns CDR1 SGHAT and CDR2 FQNNGV. Trimming took off 5 bases at V and 2 bases at J, with 16 bases between the two ends. This CDR3 is built from 15 residues. For the CDR3, the DNA is TGTGCCAGCAGCCATCTCGTGGGGGAGACCTACGAGCAGTACTTC. This sequence encodes CASSHLVGETYEQYF.

This clonotype was seen at least ten times. CDR3 nucleotide sequence: TGTGCCAGCAGCTCCCTAGCGGGAGTAGATGAGCAGTTCTTC. Its protein product is CASSSLAGVDEQFF. The rearrangement links TRBV12-3 or TRBV12-4 to TRBJ2-1, with 10 bases identical to TRBD2. Losses at the gene ends were 6 bases for V and 8 bases for J; bases not matched to a gene: 7. The CDR3 spans 14 residues.